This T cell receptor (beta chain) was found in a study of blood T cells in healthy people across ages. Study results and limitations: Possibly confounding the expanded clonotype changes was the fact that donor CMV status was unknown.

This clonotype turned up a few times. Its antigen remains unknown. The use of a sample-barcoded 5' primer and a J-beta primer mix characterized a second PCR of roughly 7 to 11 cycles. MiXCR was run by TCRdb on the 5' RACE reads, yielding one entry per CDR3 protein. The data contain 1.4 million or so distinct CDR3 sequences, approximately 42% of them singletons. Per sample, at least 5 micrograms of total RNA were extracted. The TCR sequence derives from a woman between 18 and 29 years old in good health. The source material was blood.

DNA of the CDR3: TGCGCCAGCAGCCGGGCAGACACTTACGAGCAGTACTTC. Translation gives CASSRADTYEQYF. The chain employs TRBV5-1 and TRBJ2-7, with D hard to call. CDR3 length equals 13 residues. The germline gives CDR1 SGHRS, CDR2 YFSETQ. V dropped 4 bases and J dropped 4 bases, with 12 bases sitting between them. The full variable domain, in which reference TRBV5-1 and TRBJ2-7 provide the parts outside the CDR3, is KAGVTQTPRYLIKTRGQQVTLSCSPISGHRSVSWYQQTPGQGLQFLFEYFSETQRNKGNFPGRFSGRQFSNSRSEMNVSTLELGDSALYLCASSRADTYEQYFGPGTRLTVT.